The clone carrying this T cell receptor beta chain was picked up a small number of times. Its antigen remains unidentified. Then a second PCR, running about 7 to 11 cycles, was carried out with a sample-barcoded 5' primer and a J-beta primer mix. TCRdb passed the 5' RACE reads through MiXCR, listing each CDR3 protein once. Of 550,000 to 750,000 distinct CDR3 sequences in the sample, around 21% were seen once. This sample is part of a study of blood T cells in healthy people across ages. Study-wide findings and caveats: Researchers deemed the diversity estimates from one million T cells underestimates. Age showed a roughly linear inverse relationship with TCR beta diversity per million T cells. Naive T cell percentage strongly correlated with TCR beta diversity. Changes seen in expanded clonotypes were possibly confounded by donor CMV status left unknown.

Germline V gene sequence: CDR1 LNHNV, CDR2 YYDKDF (reference sequence). This CDR3 is 13 amino acids long. V lost 5 bases and J lost 4; bases outside the gene matches: 4. Sample: blood. This TCR came from a man in his 70s in good health. The rearrangement links TRBV15 to TRBJ2-5, with TRBD1 matching 7 bases. The CDR3 nucleotides are TGTGCCACCAGCGGTAACAGGGGAGAGACCCAGTACTTC. Translation gives CATSGNRGETQYF.